This T cell receptor (beta chain) was found in a study of T cells in Graves' hyperthyroidism and ophthalmopathy. Turning to the study itself: Peripheral blood draws took place at initial diagnosis, ahead of any treatment.

As concerns this clonotype: The conserved closing phenylalanine or tryptophan is absent in this CDR3, likely reflecting a read error.

Researchers took RNA transcripts and amplified the TCR beta CDR3 regions from them. The TCR CDR3 was amplified in a first-round RT-PCR using the HTBI primer set. From the multiplex PCR reads, TCRdb called clonotypes with MiXCR, one entry per CDR3 protein. Here the sample spans 300,000 to 400,000 distinct CDR3 sequences, around 18% being singletons. V shed 4 bases and J shed 5 bases, with 5 bases lying between them. CDR3 length: 11 residues. Germline CDR1 SGHAT, CDR2 FQNNGV. The material sequenced was blood. The sequence was collected from a young man with Graves' ophthalmopathy. This chain uses TRBV11-2 with TRBJ2-5; D not resolved. CDR3 amino acids: CASSSGETQYL. CDR3 bases: TGTGCCAGCAGCTCCGGGGAGACCCAGTACCTC.